The rows below give T cell receptor beta chains drawn from one sample of a study of T cell changes during pregnancy in multiple sclerosis. Produced via immunoSEQ multiplex PCR; TCRdb's table is partial and in-frame only. The data contain around 35,000 clones, about nine tenths of them singletons. The sample in question was CD8+ T cells from peripheral blood mononuclear cells, obtained in the first trimester of pregnancy. The receptors originated from a female donor with multiple sclerosis, enrolled in a pregnancy study. CDR3s include the opening cysteine and the closing phenylalanine or tryptophan. For some rows the clone size is stated as once, few or many, or as a class when expanded; others skip it.

V: TRBV19
size: .
J: TRBJ2-6
CDR3: CASKNPGHHSGANVLTF

V: TRBV28
size: .
J: TRBJ2-7
CDR3: CASSLEALSYEQYF

V: TRBV7-9
size: .
J: TRBJ1-5
CDR3: CASSETGGWQPQHF

V: TRBV27
size: .
J: TRBJ1-1
CDR3: CASSLGGNTEAFF

V: TRBV7-9
size: .
J: TRBJ2-1
CDR3: CASRSGGYNEQFF

V: TRBV27
size: .
J: TRBJ2-1
CDR3: CASSFRDSTLNEQFF

V: TRBV14
size: once
J: .
CDR3: CASSREGYEQYF

V: TRBV4-2
size: .
J: TRBJ2-2
CDR3: CASSQDGIAGAPGELFF

V: TRBV5-1
size: .
J: TRBJ2-3
CDR3: CASSLAYGGSTDTQYF

V: TRBV27
size: .
J: TRBJ2-7
CDR3: CASSLSAGLTEQYF

V: TRBV7-6
size: .
J: TRBJ2-2
CDR3: CASSSRASGVNTGELFF

V: TRBV7-8
size: .
J: TRBJ2-3
CDR3: CASSLVVLFSTDTQYF

V: TRBV28
size: .
J: TRBJ1-2
CDR3: CASSPSGRPDHGYTF

V: TRBV7-9
size: .
J: TRBJ1-4
CDR3: CASSAKGDWGLGTNEKLFF

V: TRBV27
size: medium-sized
J: TRBJ2-7
CDR3: CASTTTGDEQYF

V: TRBV11-2
size: .
J: TRBJ2-3
CDR3: CASSDNGHQDTQYF

V: TRBV11-2
size: .
J: TRBJ2-3
CDR3: CASSSVAGPDTQYF

V: TRBV28
size: .
J: TRBJ2-7
CDR3: CASSSRQGGTYEQYF

V: TRBV28
size: .
J: TRBJ2-5
CDR3: CASSPGREGGRETQYF

V: TRBV2
size: .
J: TRBJ2-1
CDR3: CASNPNNEQFF

V: TRBV5-4
size: .
J: TRBJ2-3
CDR3: CASSSPASGSQSDTQYF

V: TRBV27
size: .
J: TRBJ2-7
CDR3: CASSLTTGTYEQYF

V: TRBV19
size: few
J: TRBJ1-2
CDR3: CASSMLTGHPGYTF

V: TRBV2
size: .
J: TRBJ2-1
CDR3: CACGGREYNEQFF

V: TRBV2
size: .
J: TRBJ1-5
CDR3: CASSEGQENSNQPQHF

V: TRBV11-1
size: .
J: TRBJ2-7
CDR3: CASSGDSYEQYF

V: TRBV7-9
size: .
J: TRBJ2-7
CDR3: CASSPQDPLAPRSYEQYF

V: TRBV10-3
size: once
J: TRBJ2-7
CDR3: CAISDRDSSSEQYF

V: TRBV5-6
size: .
J: TRBJ2-1
CDR3: CASSARAREQFF

V: TRBV5-6
size: .
J: TRBJ2-3
CDR3: CASSHVSGGTDTQYF

V: TRBV28
size: .
J: TRBJ1-2
CDR3: CASSSYSRVASNYGYTF

V: TRBV15
size: .
J: TRBJ2-5
CDR3: CATSRGAGETQYF

V: TRBV5-4
size: .
J: TRBJ2-1
CDR3: CASSLGDYNEQFF

V: TRBV7-8
size: .
J: TRBJ1-1
CDR3: CASSSNRGGSTEAFF

V: TRBV29-1
size: .
J: TRBJ2-5
CDR3: CSVSGQETQYF

V: TRBV9
size: few
J: TRBJ2-5
CDR3: CASSVGTSGDQETQYF

V: TRBV28
size: .
J: TRBJ2-7
CDR3: CASSLGTSGVGDEQYF

V: TRBV11-2
size: .
J: TRBJ2-7
CDR3: CASSSQEVAGEQYF

V: TRBV28
size: .
J: TRBJ2-2
CDR3: CASSPRLAHLPIRELFF

V: TRBV10-3
size: .
J: TRBJ1-4
CDR3: CAISDGSTNEKLFF

V: TRBV5-6
size: .
J: TRBJ2-7
CDR3: CASSPGSYEQYF